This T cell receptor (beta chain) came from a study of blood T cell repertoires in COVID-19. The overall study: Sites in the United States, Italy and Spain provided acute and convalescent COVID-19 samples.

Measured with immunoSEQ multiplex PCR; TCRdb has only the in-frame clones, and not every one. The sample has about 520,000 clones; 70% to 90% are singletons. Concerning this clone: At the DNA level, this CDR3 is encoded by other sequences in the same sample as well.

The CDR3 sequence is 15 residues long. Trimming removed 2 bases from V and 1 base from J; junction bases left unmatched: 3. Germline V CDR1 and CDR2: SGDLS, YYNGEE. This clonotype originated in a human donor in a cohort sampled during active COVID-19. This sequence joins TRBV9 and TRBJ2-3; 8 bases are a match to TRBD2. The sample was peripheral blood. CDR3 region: CASSVGAGGTDTQYF. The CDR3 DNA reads TGTGCCAGCAGCGTGGGAGCGGGAGGCACAGATACGCAGTATTTT.